Listed below are T cell receptor beta chains from one sample, sequenced in a study of identical twins. From the 5' RACE reads, TCRdb called clonotypes with MiXCR, one entry per CDR3 protein. The profile shows about 240,000 distinct CDR3 sequences, about 10% of them singletons. Sequenced sample: memory T cells sorted from blood. The receptor set was obtained from a man aged 50 or older in good health. Each CDR3 is given without its conserved first and last residue. Clone size, where shown, is once, few, many, or a class for clones that have expanded.

TRBV29-1,.,SVVTGVRYGYP
TRBV18,many,ASSPGEGSTPGSCF
TRBV7-2,.,ASSLWDRGRETQY
TRBV28,few,ASKPTGDGYEQY
TRBV7-6,many,ASSLVAGATNEKLF
TRBV20-1,.,SARPGTGIGEQY
TRBV20-1,many,SAGDRGEQF
TRBV7-8,.,ASSATGTAREQY
TRBV12-3/TRBV12-4,many,ASRPRGREGNEQF
TRBV11-2,few,ASSYWSGGELF
TRBV7-2,.,ASSYDRDGYEQY
TRBV5-1,many,ASSLGRTAYEQY
TRBV20-1,many,SAPGQGFAPDTEAF
TRBV3-1,few,ASSQVSQGGYT
TRBV15,many,ATSGNRVNEQF
TRBV9,many,ASSVALGEQF
TRBV7-2,many,ASSWGLAGGSDTQY
TRBV20-1,.,SARDIFQGLLGQPQH
TRBV20-1,few,SAPERTTNEQF
TRBV11-1,.,ASSFADPTDTQY
TRBV11-3,many,ASSLDGDREQY
TRBV24-1,.,ATSDSGTGHEKLF
TRBV28,few,ASRLFPGTGAYEQY
TRBV20-1,many,SAREGGRTDTQY
TRBV10-3,.,AISGASGNYNEQL
TRBV29-1,few,SVEGLPGANVLT
TRBV30,.,AWSVHSTGGGRF
TRBV7-2,few,ASSLQGTTNQPQH
TRBV5-1,.,ASSFVRRLAGAPNTGELF
TRBV18,.,ASSMNRGDQPQH
TRBV10-2,.,ASSGQGAVIEKLF
TRBV15,.,ATSRVRLAGAADTQY
TRBV29-1,.,SVGRGGSGRANEQF
TRBV12-3/TRBV12-4,many,ASSFNRMEQY
TRBV12-3/TRBV12-4,few,ASRDRGGYEQY
TRBV5-6,.,ASSLVGSGTEAF
TRBV19,many,ASSPRRQWDNEQF
TRBV20-1,.,SVGTASSYEQY
TRBV2,many,ASSTSGRLGGELF
TRBV27,many,ASSRDRVYGYT
TRBV7-8,few,ASSRGPDTQY
TRBV20-1,few,SARDLRDGSSGNTIY
TRBV15,few,ATSRDQGPSTDTQY
TRBV18,.,ASSQMGDSGNTIY
TRBV4-3,few,ASSQDFAGNSPLH
TRBV20-1,many,SAIAGGPHNEQF
TRBV3-1,few,ASSQDTWRGNTEAF
TRBV3-1,.,ASSARTGTASGYT
TRBV5-1,few,ASSSLGGSMGRETQY
TRBV20-1,.,SALTPMNTEAF
TRBV4-2,many,ASSQEWRGRATGELF
TRBV7-3,few,ASSLGSGRTDTQY
TRBV6-1,.,ASSPRTGTKNIQY
TRBV15,.,ATSSRTSGINEQF
TRBV13,few,ASSFPLRDNTEAF
TRBV19,.,ASNQGLASPQH
TRBV7-6,many,ASSLVAAGGNDEQF
TRBV19,few,ASRTKRGANEQF
TRBV20-1,many,SARALAGEREQY